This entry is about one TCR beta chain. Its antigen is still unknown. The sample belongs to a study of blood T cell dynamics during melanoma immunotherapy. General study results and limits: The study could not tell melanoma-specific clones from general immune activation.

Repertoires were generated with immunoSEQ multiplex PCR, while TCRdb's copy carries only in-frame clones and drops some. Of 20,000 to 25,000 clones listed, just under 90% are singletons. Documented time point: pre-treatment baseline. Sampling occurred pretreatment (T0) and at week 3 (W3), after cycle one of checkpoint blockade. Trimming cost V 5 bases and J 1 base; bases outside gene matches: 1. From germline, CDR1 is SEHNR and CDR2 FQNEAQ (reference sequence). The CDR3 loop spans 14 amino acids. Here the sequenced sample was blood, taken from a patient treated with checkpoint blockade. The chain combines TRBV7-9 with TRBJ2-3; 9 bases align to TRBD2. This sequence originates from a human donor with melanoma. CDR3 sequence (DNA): TGTGCCAGCAGCCCTAGCGGGGGCACAGATACGCAGTATTTT. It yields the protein CASSPSGGTDTQYF. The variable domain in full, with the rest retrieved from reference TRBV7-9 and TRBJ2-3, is DTGVSQNPRHKITKRGQNVTFRCDPISEHNRLYWYRQTLGQGPEFLTYFQNEAQLEKSRLLSDRFSAERPKGSFSTLEIQRTEQGDSAMYLCASSPSGGTDTQYFGPGTRLTVL.